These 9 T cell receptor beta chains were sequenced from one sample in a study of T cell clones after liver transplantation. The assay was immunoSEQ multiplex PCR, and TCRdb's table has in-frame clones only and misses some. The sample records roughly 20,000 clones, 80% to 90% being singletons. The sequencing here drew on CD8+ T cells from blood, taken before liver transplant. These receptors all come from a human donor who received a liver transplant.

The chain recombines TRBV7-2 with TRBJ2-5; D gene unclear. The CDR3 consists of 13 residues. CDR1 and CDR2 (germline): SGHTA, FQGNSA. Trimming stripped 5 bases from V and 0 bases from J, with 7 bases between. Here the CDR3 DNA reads TGTGCCAGCAGCGCCGACAACCAAGAGACCCAGTACTTC. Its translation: CASSADNQETQYF.

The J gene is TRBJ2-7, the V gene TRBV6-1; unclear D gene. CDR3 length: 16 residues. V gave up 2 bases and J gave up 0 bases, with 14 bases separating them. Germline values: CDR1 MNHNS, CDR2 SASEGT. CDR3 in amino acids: CASSELGGRISYEQYF. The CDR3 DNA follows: TGTGCCAGCAGTGAATTGGGCGGACGGATCTCCTACGAGCAGTACTTC.

CDR3: CASSFRDLNEQFF. The CDR3 DNA reads as TGTGCCAGCAGCTTCCGGGACTTGAATGAGCAGTTCTTC. The chain couples TRBV13 to TRBJ2-1; perhaps TRBD2 as D (6 bases). CDR1 and CDR2 (germline): PRHDT, FYEKMQ (reference sequence). CDR3 size: 13 residues. V lost 3 bases and J lost 7, with 10 bases in between. The whole variable domain, filled in from reference TRBV13 and TRBJ2-1, reads AAGVIQSPRHLIKEKRETATLKCYPIPRHDTVYWYQQGPGQDPQFLISFYEKMQSDKGSIPDRFSAQQFSDYHSELNMSSLELGDSALYFCASSFRDLNEQFFGPGTRLTVL.

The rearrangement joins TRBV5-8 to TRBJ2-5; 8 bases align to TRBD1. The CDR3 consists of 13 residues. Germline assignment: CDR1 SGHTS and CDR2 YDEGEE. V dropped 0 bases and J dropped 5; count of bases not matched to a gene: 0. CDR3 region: CASSLDRGETQYF. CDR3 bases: TGTGCCAGCAGCTTGGACAGGGGGGAGACCCAGTACTTC. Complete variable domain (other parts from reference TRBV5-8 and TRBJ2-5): EAGVTQSPTHLIKTRGQQATLRCSPISGHTSVYWYQQALGLGLQFLLWYDEGEERNRGNFPPRFSGRQFPNYSSELNVNALELEDSALYLCASSLDRGETQYFGPGTRLLVL.

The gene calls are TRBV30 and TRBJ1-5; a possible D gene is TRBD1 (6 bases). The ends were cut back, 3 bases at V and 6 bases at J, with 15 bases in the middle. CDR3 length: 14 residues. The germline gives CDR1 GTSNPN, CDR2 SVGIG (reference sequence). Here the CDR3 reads CAWSADSRSQPQHF. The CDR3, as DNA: TGTGCCTGGAGCGCGGACAGCAGGAGTCAGCCCCAGCATTTT.

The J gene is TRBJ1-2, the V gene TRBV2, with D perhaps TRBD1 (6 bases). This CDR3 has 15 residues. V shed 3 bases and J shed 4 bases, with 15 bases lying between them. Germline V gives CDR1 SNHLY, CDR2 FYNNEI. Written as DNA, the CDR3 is TGTGCCAGCAGTGACCTAAAGGGGGTAGGCTATGGCTACACCTTC. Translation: CASSDLKGVGYGYTF.

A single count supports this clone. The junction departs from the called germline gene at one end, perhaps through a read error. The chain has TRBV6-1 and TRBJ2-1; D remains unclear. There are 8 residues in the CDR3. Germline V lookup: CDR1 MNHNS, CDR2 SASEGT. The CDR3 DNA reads TGTGCCAGCAGTGAGGAGTTCTTC. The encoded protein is CASSEEFF.

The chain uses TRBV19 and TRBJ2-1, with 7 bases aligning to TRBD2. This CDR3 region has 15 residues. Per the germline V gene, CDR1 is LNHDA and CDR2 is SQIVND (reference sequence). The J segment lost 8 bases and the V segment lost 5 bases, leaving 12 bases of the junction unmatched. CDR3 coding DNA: TGTGCCAGTAGTTCCCGGGGGGTTTTCGGCCATGAGCAGTTCTTC. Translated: CASSSRGVFGHEQFF.

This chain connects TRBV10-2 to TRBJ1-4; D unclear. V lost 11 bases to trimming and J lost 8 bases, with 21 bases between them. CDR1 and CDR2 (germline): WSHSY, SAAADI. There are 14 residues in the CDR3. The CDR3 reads CADLIEGAEEKLFF. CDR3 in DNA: TGCGCCGACCTGATTGAGGGAGCAGAGGAAAAACTGTTTTTT.